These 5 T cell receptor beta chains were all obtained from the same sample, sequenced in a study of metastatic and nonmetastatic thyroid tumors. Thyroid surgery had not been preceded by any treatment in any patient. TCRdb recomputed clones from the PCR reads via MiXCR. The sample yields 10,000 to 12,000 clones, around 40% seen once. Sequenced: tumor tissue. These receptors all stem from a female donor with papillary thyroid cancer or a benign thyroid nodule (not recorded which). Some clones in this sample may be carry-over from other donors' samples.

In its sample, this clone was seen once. The CDR3 reads CASMVLAEKNNEQFF. The CDR3, as DNA: TGCGCCAGCATGGTTCTAGCGGAAAAAAACAATGAGCAGTTCTTC. This chain links TRBV5-1 with TRBJ2-1; TRBD2 matches at 7 bases. Germline-derived CDR1 and CDR2 are SGHRS and YFSETQ. The CDR3 totals 15 residues. Trimming cost V 6 bases and J 5 bases; bases outside gene matches: 11.

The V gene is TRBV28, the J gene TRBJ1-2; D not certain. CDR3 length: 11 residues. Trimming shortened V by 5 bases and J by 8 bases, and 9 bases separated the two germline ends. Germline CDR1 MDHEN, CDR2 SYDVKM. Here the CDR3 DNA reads TGTGCCAGCAGTCTGGCCGCGGGCTACACCTTC. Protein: CASSLAAGYTF.

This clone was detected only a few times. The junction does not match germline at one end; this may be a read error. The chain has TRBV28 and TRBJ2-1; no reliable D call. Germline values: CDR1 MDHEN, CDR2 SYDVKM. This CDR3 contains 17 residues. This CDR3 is CASSFPTPRSRYNEQFF. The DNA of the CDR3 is TGTGCCAGCAGTTTTCCTACACCCCGTTCGAGATACAATGAACAGTTCTTC.

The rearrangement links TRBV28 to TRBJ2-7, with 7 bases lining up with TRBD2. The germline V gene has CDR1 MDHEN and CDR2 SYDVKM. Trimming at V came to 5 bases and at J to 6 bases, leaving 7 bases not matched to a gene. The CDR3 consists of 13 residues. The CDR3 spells CASSDSGGGEQYF. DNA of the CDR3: TGTGCCAGCAGTGACTCGGGGGGAGGCGAGCAGTACTTC.

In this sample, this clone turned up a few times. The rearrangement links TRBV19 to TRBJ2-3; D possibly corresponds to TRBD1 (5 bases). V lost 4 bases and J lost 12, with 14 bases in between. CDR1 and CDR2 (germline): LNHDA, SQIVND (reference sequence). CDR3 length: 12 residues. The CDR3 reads CASSTDNDFQYF. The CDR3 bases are TGTGCCAGTAGTACGGACAACGATTTCCAGTATTTT.